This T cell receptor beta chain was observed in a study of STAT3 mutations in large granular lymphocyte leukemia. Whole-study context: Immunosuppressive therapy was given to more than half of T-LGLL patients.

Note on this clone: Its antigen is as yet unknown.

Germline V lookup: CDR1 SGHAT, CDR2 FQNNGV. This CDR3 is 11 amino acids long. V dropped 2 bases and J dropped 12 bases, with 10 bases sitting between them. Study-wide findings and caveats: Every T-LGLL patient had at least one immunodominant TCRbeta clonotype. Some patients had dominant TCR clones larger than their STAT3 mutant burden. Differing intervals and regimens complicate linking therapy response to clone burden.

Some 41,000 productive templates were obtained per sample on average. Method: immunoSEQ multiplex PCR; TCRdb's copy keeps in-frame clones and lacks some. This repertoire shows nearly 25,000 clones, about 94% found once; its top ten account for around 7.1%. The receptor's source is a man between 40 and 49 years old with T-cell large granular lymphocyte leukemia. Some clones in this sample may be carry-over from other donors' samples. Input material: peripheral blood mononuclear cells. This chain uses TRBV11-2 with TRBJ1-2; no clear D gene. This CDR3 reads CASSLYSDNTF. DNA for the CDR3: TGTGCCAGCAGCTTATACAGTGACAACACCTTC.